Listed below are T cell receptor beta chains from one sample, sequenced in a study of Tregs in tolerant kidney transplant recipients. The protocol was immunoSEQ multiplex PCR, while the TCRdb copy is restricted to in-frame clones and leaves out a portion. The profile shows approximately 800 clones, approximately 40% of them singletons. These receptors have no identified antigens. The sequenced sample was Tregs from blood cultured with allogeneic cells. These receptors came from a human patient who received a combined kidney and bone marrow transplant. A share of the T cells may be of graft donor origin. The CDR3 runs from the conserved cysteine through the conserved F or W. Each record gives: J gene, V gene, CDR3 protein.

j_call: TRBJ1-2
v_call: TRBV25-1
cdr3_aa: CASSVWLHCYTF

j_call: TRBJ2-7
v_call: TRBV7-8
cdr3_aa: CASSYLVSEQYF

j_call: TRBJ2-6
v_call: TRBV8-2
cdr3_aa: CGNEDKITQSRANVLTF

j_call: TRBJ2-6
v_call: TRBV7-8
cdr3_aa: CASSLYRSGANVLTF

j_call: TRBJ2-2
v_call: TRBV7-9
cdr3_aa: CASSLGGSNTGELFF

j_call: TRBJ2-7
v_call: TRBV2
cdr3_aa: CASSLWDEQYF

j_call: TRBJ2-3
v_call: TRBV6-1
cdr3_aa: CAIGDRRRTDTQYF

j_call: TRBJ1-6
v_call: TRBV28
cdr3_aa: CASSGQYRGSPLHF

j_call: TRBJ2-1
v_call: TRBV11-3
cdr3_aa: CASSYSATDEQFF

j_call: TRBJ2-3
v_call: TRBV29-1
cdr3_aa: CSSKGDTSTDTQYF

j_call: TRBJ1-2
v_call: TRBV5-4
cdr3_aa: CASSLSSGPYGYTF

j_call: TRBJ2-7
v_call: TRBV19
cdr3_aa: CARPLGGGLDYSGSSYEQYF

j_call: TRBJ2-5
v_call: TRBV2
cdr3_aa: CACCAETQYF

j_call: TRBJ2-1
v_call: TRBV6-6
cdr3_aa: CASSYVRRGGEQFF

j_call: TRBJ2-3
v_call: TRBV11-3
cdr3_aa: CASSKDPDTQYF

j_call: TRBJ1-2
v_call: TRBV25-1
cdr3_aa: CASSVGLHGYTF

j_call: TRBJ2-3
v_call: TRBV19
cdr3_aa: CASSIAHRGTDTQYF

j_call: TRBJ1-2
v_call: TRBV11-3
cdr3_aa: CASSLSSGPYGYTF

j_call: TRBJ1-1
v_call: TRBV29-1
cdr3_aa: CSASGSRGLDTEAFF

j_call: TRBJ1-2
v_call: TRBV11-2
cdr3_aa: CASSRQGLFGYTF

j_call: TRBJ1-4
v_call: TRBV19
cdr3_aa: CAKPSGSGKLFF

j_call: TRBJ1-3
v_call: TRBV5-4
cdr3_aa: CASSIGQGNTIYF

j_call: TRBJ2-5
v_call: TRBV4-3
cdr3_aa: CASSQGPRETQYF

j_call: TRBJ2-1
v_call: TRBV12-1
cdr3_aa: CASSLRAGGVNEQFF

j_call: TRBJ2-3
v_call: TRBV5-3
cdr3_aa: CASSPPADTQYF